These 19 T cell receptor beta chains were all obtained from the same sample, sequenced in a study of spatial heterogeneity in lung cancer. Time point in this sample: blood at routine non-recurrence follow-up after resection. Whole RNA came from tumor, nontumor lung or frozen PBMC and was sequenced without being sorted. A single record per CDR3 protein comes from TCRdb applying MiXCR to the 5' RACE reads. This table holds fewer than 60,000 distinct CDR3 sequences, more than 6.5% found once. Specimen: PBMCs, collected at follow-up. Receptor source: a female donor with early-stage non-small cell lung cancer.

This chain connects TRBV2 to TRBJ2-4; the match to TRBD2 covers 8 bases. CDR1 SNHLY and CDR2 FYNNEI come from the germline V gene. J gave up 2 bases and V 7 bases, and 7 bases lay outside the gene matches. This CDR3 has 15 residues. CDR3 sequence reads: CASIAGMISKNIQYF. The CDR3 nucleotides read TGTGCCAGCATAGCGGGGATGATATCCAAAAACATTCAGTACTTC. Together with reference TRBV2 and TRBJ2-4, the CDR3 gives the full variable domain: EPEVTQTPSHQVTQMGQEVILRCVPISNHLYFYWYRQILGQKVEFLVSFYNNEISEKSEIFDDQFSVERPDGSNFTLKIRSTKLEDSAMYFCASIAGMISKNIQYFGAGTRLSVL.

This clonotype was observed a few times. The chain employs TRBV6-6 and TRBJ2-5; 7 nucleotides match TRBD1. The CDR3 extends over 14 amino acids. With V trimmed by 5 bases and J by 2 bases, 5 bases remained unmatched. In germline, CDR1 is MNHNY, CDR2 SVGAGI (reference sequence). CDR3 region: CASSKRDSQETQYF. The CDR3 DNA follows: TGTGCCAGCAGTAAACGGGACAGTCAAGAGACCCAGTACTTC.

This clonotype was found many times. This chain connects TRBV4-1 to TRBJ2-7, with D possibly being TRBD2 (6 bases). Germline V lookup: CDR1 MGHRA, CDR2 YSYEKL. The length of the CDR3 is 14 residues. The V gene lost 4 bases and the J gene lost 3 bases, with 13 bases spanning the gap. CDR3 protein: CASSRGGAGYEQYF. The CDR3, as DNA: TGCGCCAGCAGCCGAGGAGGGGCAGGCTACGAGCAGTACTTC.

The CDR3 nucleotides are TGTGCCAGCAGAGGAGTAGGCTCTGGAAACACCATATATTTT. This translates into CASRGVGSGNTIYF. The chain combines TRBV5-6 with TRBJ1-3, with unresolved D. The CDR3 totals 14 residues. Germline CDR1 SGHDT, CDR2 YYEEEE. V was cut by 5 bases and J by 0 bases, with 9 bases left in between.

This clonotype was counted a few times. The V and J genes are TRBV6-2 or TRBV6-3 and TRBJ2-7; 13 bases line up with TRBD2. The CDR3 has 16 amino acids. V was pared by 0 bases and J by 3 bases, with 2 bases of the junction left unmatched. Germline-derived CDR1 and CDR2 are MNHEY and SVGEGT. The CDR3 region is CASSYSTSGGDYEQYF. DNA for the CDR3: TGTGCCAGCAGTTACTCCACTAGCGGGGGGGACTACGAGCAGTACTTC.

This clonotype appeared many times. J is TRBJ2-7 and V is TRBV12-3 or TRBV12-4; no firm D call. CDR3 length: 14 amino acids. The germline V and J ends were trimmed by 4 bases and 9 bases, with 19 bases remaining between them. CDR3 region: CASSSEGNLSGQYF. Here the CDR3 DNA reads TGTGCCAGCAGTTCAGAAGGAAATCTGTCTGGGCAGTACTTC.

The sample holds a few counts of this clonotype. The chain uses TRBV20-1 and TRBJ2-3; D gene unclear. The CDR3 loop spans 14 amino acids. V shed 4 bases and J shed 0 bases, with 11 bases lying between them. Germline CDR1 DFQATT, CDR2 SNEGSKA (reference sequence). CDR3 coding DNA: TGCAGTGCTACCAAGGGCACTAGCACAGATACGCAGTATTTT. Encoded protein: CSATKGTSTDTQYF.

This clonotype was observed a few times. Here the CDR3 DNA reads TGTGCCAGCAGGATACGGGATTCAGAAAATCAGCCCCAGCATTTT. Its translation is CASRIRDSENQPQHF. The chain joins TRBV2 to TRBJ1-5, with no clear D. The CDR3 runs 15 residues. The V end was cut by 6 bases, the J end by 4 bases, with 16 bases between. Germline CDR1 is SNHLY and CDR2 is FYNNEI. Full variable domain (missing parts from reference TRBV2 and TRBJ1-5): EPEVTQTPSHQVTQMGQEVILRCVPISNHLYFYWYRQILGQKVEFLVSFYNNEISEKSEIFDDQFSVERPDGSNFTLKIRSTKLEDSAMYFCASRIRDSENQPQHFGDGTRLSIL.

The chain employs TRBV12-3 or TRBV12-4 and TRBJ1-2, with D maybe TRBD1 (5 bases). This CDR3 region has 13 residues. V was shortened by 9 bases and J by 8 bases, with 19 bases between the two germline ends. CDR3 in amino acids: CASRFAGGFGYTF. The CDR3 DNA follows: TGTGCCAGTCGCTTCGCGGGGGGTTTCGGCTACACCTTC.

Ten or more counts support this clonotype. The V gene is TRBV20-1, the J gene TRBJ2-3; no clear D gene. This CDR3 has 16 amino acids. The V end was cut by 2 bases, the J end by 1 base, with 16 bases between. CDR1 is DFQATT and CDR2 is SNEGSKA in the germline V gene (reference sequence). This chain's CDR3 is CSARSFLTGGTDTQYF. The CDR3 region has the DNA TGCAGTGCTAGAAGTTTCCTAACTGGTGGCACAGATACGCAGTATTTT.

In this sample, this clonotype turned up many times. V and J are TRBV10-1 and TRBJ1-1, with 9 bases fitting TRBD1. Germline CDR1 is WNHNN and CDR2 is SYGVQD (reference sequence). Trimming took 6 bases from V and 5 from J; bases not matched to a gene: 19. This CDR3 has 18 residues. The CDR3 loop reads CASSAIRGQGRERTEAFF. The CDR3, as DNA: TGCGCCAGCAGCGCTATCAGGGGACAGGGAAGGGAGAGGACTGAAGCTTTCTTT.

This clonotype was counted between two and nine times. J is TRBJ2-3 and V is TRBV10-3; tentative D call: TRBD1 (7 bases). The CDR3 is 15 amino acids. With 3 bases removed from V and 3 bases from J, the gap between germline ends came to 13 bases. Germline CDR1 and CDR2: ENHRY and SYGVKD. The CDR3 loop is CAISDPTGRTDTQYF. The CDR3 DNA is TGTGCCATCAGTGACCCGACAGGGAGGACAGATACGCAGTATTTT.

This clonotype has ten or more counts. The chain has TRBV20-1 and TRBJ1-5; D remains unclear. Germline V gene lookup returns CDR1 DFQATT and CDR2 SNEGSKA (reference sequence). V was trimmed by 4 bases and J by 0 bases, leaving 16 bases between them. CDR3 length: 16 amino acids. In nucleotides, the CDR3 is TGCAGTGCTACTGGACGGAGATCCATTAGCAATCAGCCCCAGCATTTT. As protein: CSATGRRSISNQPQHF.

This clonotype was detected a few times. The chain recombines TRBV10-2 with TRBJ2-5, with D possibly matching TRBD2 (6 bases). V was shortened by 3 bases and J by 1 base, with 21 bases between the two germline ends. The germline V gene has CDR1 WSHSY and CDR2 SAAADI. CDR3 length: 18 residues. The CDR3 DNA reads TGCGCCAGCAGTGAAGGAGGGGCTACGGTAGTGGGCCAAGAGACCCAGTACTTC. It specifies CASSEGGATVVGQETQYF.

There are a few counts of this clonotype. The chain recombines TRBV28 with TRBJ1-2; maybe TRBD1 (5 bases). Between the trimmed V and J ends, which lost 4 bases and 6 bases, there was a span of 18 bases. This CDR3 comprises 15 residues. CDR1 is MDHEN, CDR2 SYDVKM, per germline. CDR3: CASSSQVPGGHGYTF. The CDR3 DNA follows: TGTGCCAGCAGTTCACAGGTCCCAGGAGGCCATGGCTACACCTTC.

Remarks on this clonotype: It may be a read error: a sequence one base away is much more abundant. The gene calls are TRBV23-1 and TRBJ1-6; D unclear. TRBV23-1 is labeled an ORF, and its function is uncertain. This CDR3 contains 13 residues. CDR3 region: CASSLAGSAPPHF. The CDR3 DNA is TGCGCCAGCAGTCTTGCGGGATCGGCACCCCCCCACTTT.

This clonotype was seen more than once but under ten times. The gene calls are TRBV20-1 and TRBJ2-1, with 9 bases that match TRBD1. This CDR3 has 15 residues. V lost 0 bases to trimming and J lost 6 bases; unmatched junction nucleotides: 6. The germline V gene has CDR1 DFQATT and CDR2 SNEGSKA (reference sequence). The CDR3 DNA reads TGCAGTGCTAGAGACCGGGACAGGGTTATCAATGAGCAGTTCTTC. As protein: CSARDRDRVINEQFF.

This clonotype was observed many times. The chain links TRBV20-1 to TRBJ2-3, with 8 bases lining up with TRBD1. After removal of 0 bases from V and 3 bases from J, the junction contained 5 bases not matched to a gene. CDR3 size: 15 residues. Germline CDR1 and CDR2: DFQATT and SNEGSKA (reference sequence). As DNA, the CDR3 is TGCAGTGCTAGAGATCCCCGGACAGGGACAGATACGCAGTATTTT. It translates to CSARDPRTGTDTQYF.

This clonotype was observed many times. CDR3 sequence: CASTFRYGYTF. CDR3 nucleotides: TGTGCCAGCACCTTTCGCTATGGCTACACCTTC. The V gene is TRBV27, the J gene TRBJ1-2; D call uncertain. CDR3 size: 11 residues. V lost 7 bases, J lost 4 bases, and 7 bases lay in between. Germline V gene lookup returns CDR1 MNHEY and CDR2 SMNVEV (reference sequence).